This T cell receptor beta chain derives from a study of Tregs in tolerant kidney transplant recipients. Findings of the study overall: Expanding Tregs on activated donor B cells appeared to best identify donor-specific TCRbeta clones.

This clone was detected once. Its specificity is unknown. Clones were read by immunoSEQ multiplex PCR, and TCRdb kept only the in-frame ones, dropping some. The data show roughly 64,000 clones, more than 75% seen once. The nonmyeloablative bone marrow transplants came from related graft donors, with transient mixed chimerism. CD4+CD25+CD127- Tregs, CD4+CD25- non-Tregs, CD4 and CD8 cells were sorted. The source material was CD4+ T cells from blood (PBMCs), sampled 6 months after the transplant. This clonotype originated in a human patient who received a combined kidney and bone marrow transplant. Certain T cells may be donor cells from the graft.

The CDR3 DNA sequence: TGTGCCAGCAGCTTAGCGGGACTAGCGGGATTCGGTGGGGAGCTGTTTTTT. Its protein product is CASSLAGLAGFGGELFF. This chain connects TRBV7-8 to TRBJ2-2, with 13 bases matching TRBD2. The V and J ends lost 0 bases and 8 bases, in that order; junction bases with no gene match: 6. The CDR3 length is 17 residues. Germline V lookup: CDR1 SGHVS, CDR2 FQNEAQ.